This TCR beta chain originates from a study of blood T cell repertoires in COVID-19. The V segment lost 2 bases and the J segment 5 bases; nucleotides outside the gene matches: 16. The germline V gene encodes CDR1 SNHLY and CDR2 FYNNEI. The CDR3 covers 18 residues. Clones were sequenced by immunoSEQ multiplex PCR, and TCRdb holds only the in-frame ones, with some missing. The sample yields about 68,000 clones, roughly 85% seen once. This clone was seen just once. The specimen was peripheral blood. The clonotype comes from a man aged 25 to 40 with acute or convalescent COVID-19. The rearrangement uses TRBV2 and TRBJ2-5, with TRBD2 matching 8 bases. The CDR3 spells CASSESAVGRGQGETQYF. CDR3 nucleotide sequence: TGTGCCAGCAGTGAATCTGCGGTCGGGAGGGGCCAGGGGGAGACCCAGTACTTC.